This passage covers 27 T cell receptor beta chains from one sample sequenced in a study of regulatory T cells in long-lasting Graves disease. Described time point: persistent/refractory GD, antithyroid drugs over 5 years with positive TRAb. The TCR library was made from RNA extracted from PBMCs. Construction of the TCR beta libraries employed iRepertoire HTBI primers in conjunction with Arm-PCR of CDR3 regions. Each CDR3 protein is one row after TCRdb ran MiXCR on the multiplex PCR reads. The table lists around 340,000 distinct CDR3 sequences, around a fifth of them singletons. Here the sequenced sample was peripheral blood mononuclear cells (PBMCs), taken when the disease was refractory, from a patient treated with antithyroid drugs. These TCRs come from a female donor with Graves disease.

This clonotype showed up just a few times. V gene TRBV5-1 combines with J gene TRBJ2-5; 10 nucleotides match TRBD2. CDR1 is SGHRS, CDR2 YFSETQ, per germline. The CDR3 spans 17 residues. After removal of 3 bases from V and 0 bases from J, the junction contained 8 bases not matched to a gene. In DNA form, the CDR3 reads TGCGCCAGCAGCTCGGGGACTAGCGCAATGTACCAAGAGACCCAGTACTTC. Translating it yields CASSSGTSAMYQETQYF.

This clonotype showed up many times. The chain couples TRBV2 to TRBJ2-5; 7 nucleotides match TRBD2. Germline values: CDR1 SNHLY, CDR2 FYNNEI. V was clipped by 6 bases and J by 4 bases; unmatched bases: 20. This CDR3 region has 18 residues. CDR3 nucleotides: TGTGCCAGCAGCTCCCTTTACCTAGCGGCTAGGAGGGGAGAGACCCAGTACTTC. Residues: CASSSLYLAARRGETQYF.

This clonotype was counted between two and nine times. The genes are TRBV5-1 and TRBJ2-7; tentative D call: TRBD1 (6 bases). CDR1 is SGHRS and CDR2 is YFSETQ in the germline V gene. Trimming took 1 base from V and 1 from J, leaving 18 bases between them. The CDR3 covers 17 residues. The CDR3 DNA reads TGCGCCAGCAGCTTGTTCGGACAGCCCCAACAATCCTACGAGCAGTACTTC. Translation: CASSLFGQPQQSYEQYF.

This clonotype occurred a few times. This chain connects TRBV4-2 to TRBJ1-1, with a possible D match to TRBD1 (6 bases). The CDR3 spans 13 residues. The V and J ends lost 7 bases and 2 bases respectively, with 11 bases between them. In germline, CDR1 is LGHNA, CDR2 YNFKEQ. Here the CDR3 DNA reads TGTGCCAGCAACAAAGGGGGTAACACTGAAGCTTTCTTT. Its protein product is CASNKGGNTEAFF.

This clonotype was observed many times. The genes are TRBV5-1 and TRBJ1-5; weak D call: TRBD1 (6 bases). The CDR3 has 14 residues. The germline V and J ends were trimmed by 4 bases and 4 bases, with 12 bases remaining between them. CDR1 is SGHRS and CDR2 is YFSETQ in the germline V gene. CDR3 loop: CASSPGDGNQPQHF. For the CDR3, the DNA is TGCGCCAGCAGCCCAGGGGACGGGAATCAGCCCCAGCATTTT. Based on the CDR3 plus reference TRBV5-1 and TRBJ1-5, the full variable domain is KAGVTQTPRYLIKTRGQQVTLSCSPISGHRSVSWYQQTPGQGLQFLFEYFSETQRNKGNFPGRFSGRQFSNSRSEMNVSTLELGDSALYLCASSPGDGNQPQHFGDGTRLSIL.

This clonotype was detected only a few times. Sequence at one end of the junction differs from germline and may be a read error. The chain employs TRBV7-9 and TRBJ1-6; D not certain. Per the germline V gene, CDR1 is SEHNR and CDR2 is FQNEAQ (reference sequence). The CDR3 has 13 amino acids. The CDR3, as DNA: TGCCTAACGGCCCGCTCCTATAATTCACCCCTCCACTTT. It yields the protein CLTARSYNSPLHF.

V usage is TRBV14 and J usage is TRBJ1-1, with D possibly TRBD1 on 5 matching bases. The CDR3 contains 16 residues. The V gene's germline CDR1 is SGHDN and CDR2 FVKESK. The V end was cut by 1 base, the J end by 0 bases, with 12 bases between. DNA for the CDR3: TGTGCCAGCAGCCAAGGCCCGGGGCCGCTGAACACTGAAGCTTTCTTT. It encodes CASSQGPGPLNTEAFF.

This clonotype occurred a few times. The V call is TRBV20-1, the J call TRBJ2-7; 9 positions agree with TRBD2. Looked up from germline, CDR1 is DFQATT and CDR2 is SNEGSKA (reference sequence). V was pared by 4 bases and J by 3 bases, with 7 bases of the junction left unmatched. The CDR3 spans 14 residues. This CDR3 is CSAKIAGASYEQYF. The CDR3 coding sequence is TGCAGTGCTAAGATAGCGGGGGCCAGCTACGAGCAGTACTTC.

This clonotype has only one observation. This is likely an artifact of a read error, given a far larger clone one base away. Lacking the conserved final phenylalanine or tryptophan, this CDR3 likely reflects a read error. CDR3 residues: CASSLRQGDGYTL. CDR3 nucleotides: TGTGCCAGCAGCCTACGACAGGGCGATGGCTACACCCTC. The chain joins TRBV3-1 to TRBJ1-2, with 7 bases fitting TRBD1. Unmatched junction bases numbered 5, after V lost 4 bases and J lost 6 bases. Germline V gene data show CDR1 as LGHDT and CDR2 as YNNKEL (reference sequence). CDR3 length equals 13 residues.

This clonotype was found a few times. The chain links TRBV5-1 to TRBJ2-5; 9 bases map to TRBD1. CDR1 is SGHRS and CDR2 is YFSETQ in the germline V gene. The CDR3 consists of 14 residues. With 2 bases clipped from V and 4 bases from J, the junction kept 3 bases outside the gene matches. The CDR3 spells CASSFGTGTETQYF. The CDR3 nucleotides read TGCGCCAGCAGCTTTGGGACAGGGACAGAGACCCAGTACTTC.

There are many counts of this clonotype. The rearrangement links TRBV11-2 to TRBJ1-1; no reliable D call. V lost 6 bases and J 4 bases, leaving 18 bases between the germline ends. Germline CDR1 and CDR2: SGHAT and FQNNGV. The CDR3 consists of 15 residues. The DNA of the CDR3 is TGTGCCAGCAGTCTATCGGGTGGATCGGGCACTGAAGCTTTCTTT. Translated: CASSLSGGSGTEAFF.

This clonotype showed up many times. The chain employs TRBV20-1 and TRBJ1-2; D is undetermined. Trimming shortened V by 4 bases and J by 8 bases, and 11 bases separated the two germline ends. Per germline, CDR1 DFQATT and CDR2 SNEGSKA (reference sequence). The CDR3 runs to 11 residues. In nucleotides, the CDR3 is TGCAGTGCTATGCCTGGGAAGGGCTACACCTTC. Translating it yields CSAMPGKGYTF.

V usage is TRBV20-1 and J usage is TRBJ1-6; D is unclear. Trimming pared 3 bases from V and 9 bases from J, leaving 18 bases between. This CDR3 has 15 amino acids. Germline-derived CDR1 and CDR2 are DFQATT and SNEGSKA (reference sequence). CDR3 DNA sequence: TGCAGTGCTAGTCGCGGAACCCATTCAGGTTCACCCCTCCACTTT. It codes for CSASRGTHSGSPLHF.

This clonotype has at least ten counts. This rearrangement joins TRBV2 to TRBJ1-2, with D hard to call. The germline gives CDR1 SNHLY, CDR2 FYNNEI. This CDR3 is built from 13 residues. With 0 bases removed from V and 4 bases from J, the gap between germline ends came to 6 bases. This CDR3 reads CASSEAPSYGYTF. The CDR3 DNA is TGTGCCAGCAGTGAAGCGCCCAGCTATGGCTACACCTTC.

The chain has TRBV14 and TRBJ2-7; TRBD2 matches at 11 bases. The CDR3 consists of 16 residues. CDR1 is SGHDN, CDR2 FVKESK, per germline. V trimming: 4 bases; J trimming: 2 bases; junction bases outside the gene matches: 7. DNA of the CDR3: TGTGCCAGCAGCCGAGGACTAGCGGGCCCCCCCTACGAGCAGTACTTC. Translated, it gives CASSRGLAGPPYEQYF.

A note on this clonotype: This may come from a read error, since a much larger clone is one base off. The chain has TRBV7-9 and TRBJ2-5, with TRBD1 matching 11 bases. The CDR3 is 14 amino acids. Germline V CDR1 and CDR2: SEHNR, FQNEAQ (reference sequence). The CDR3, as DNA: TGTGCCAGCACCGGGACAGGGGGACGAGAGACCCAGTGCTTC. Protein sequence: CASTGTGGRETQCF.

The V gene is TRBV30, the J gene TRBJ1-1; weak D call: TRBD1 (6 bases). The CDR3 loop spans 19 amino acids. V gave up 0 bases and J gave up 3 bases, with 26 bases separating them. Germline values: CDR1 GTSNPN, CDR2 SVGIG (reference sequence). The CDR3 region is CAWSVQGRVVYIRDTEAFF. In nucleotides, the CDR3 is TGTGCCTGGAGTGTACAGGGCAGGGTAGTCTACATCCGTGACACTGAAGCTTTCTTT.

This clonotype was counted ten times or more. The chain employs TRBV6-1 and TRBJ1-1; the D is unclear. The germline gives CDR1 MNHNS, CDR2 SASEGT. V was cut by 1 base and J by 5 bases, with 11 bases left in between. CDR3 length equals 14 residues. CDR3 residues: CASSEGWGGTEAFF. The DNA of the CDR3 is TGTGCCAGCAGTGAAGGGTGGGGAGGGACTGAAGCTTTCTTT.

The rearrangement links TRBV6-1 to TRBJ2-5; TRBD2 is a possible D gene (5 bases). CDR1 is MNHNS, CDR2 SASEGT, per germline. The CDR3 is 12 residues long. V lost 10 bases and J 5 bases, leaving 14 bases between the germline ends. The CDR3 is CATSERGETQYF. The CDR3 DNA reads TGTGCCACCTCTGAGAGAGGGGAGACCCAGTACTTC.

This clonotype has a count of ten or more. The chain employs TRBV7-9 and TRBJ1-4; 8 bases map to TRBD1. CDR1 is SEHNR and CDR2 is FQNEAQ in the germline V gene (reference sequence). The CDR3 loop spans 14 amino acids. V shed 5 bases and J 7 bases; nucleotides not matched to a gene: 6. In DNA, the CDR3 is TGTGCCAGCAGCCGCGACAGGGGTGGTGAAAAACTGTTTTTT. Translating gives CASSRDRGGEKLFF.

The table lists this clonotype with many counts. The chain has TRBV11-2 and TRBJ1-1, with a possible D match to TRBD1 (5 bases). The V gene lost 5 bases and the J gene lost 10 bases, with 26 bases spanning the gap. CDR1 SGHAT and CDR2 FQNNGV come from the germline V gene. CDR3 size: 16 residues. In nucleotides, the CDR3 is TGTGCCAGCAGCGCCCTCCGAGAGGGTAGGAAGGGGATAGCTTTCTTT. As protein: CASSALREGRKGIAFF.

Ten or more counts support this clonotype. Mismatch with germline at one junction end may stem from a read error. The chain joins TRBV5-1 to TRBJ1-5; D is uncertain. Germline V gene data show CDR1 as SGHRS and CDR2 as YFSETQ. CDR3 length equals 13 residues. The CDR3 loop is CASSLDLGQPQHF. The CDR3 nucleotides read TGTGCCAGCAGCTTAGATCTAGGGCAGCCCCAGCATTTT.

This clonotype was recorded at least ten times. The J gene is TRBJ2-7, the V gene TRBV28, with 13 nucleotides matching TRBD2. The J segment lost 4 bases and the V segment lost 6 bases, leaving 21 bases of the junction unmatched. The germline CDR1 and CDR2 sequences are MDHEN and SYDVKM. This CDR3 has 20 residues. The CDR3 nucleotides are TGTGCCAGCAGCTCTCCCACAGGGGGCGGACTAGCGGGAGCATGGTACGAGCAGTACTTC. It is translated as CASSSPTGGGLAGAWYEQYF.

This clonotype occurred many times. This sequence joins TRBV27 and TRBJ1-1; D is ambiguous. The CDR3 is 13 residues long. From germline, CDR1 is MNHEY and CDR2 SMNVEV (reference sequence). The ends were cut back, 7 bases at V and 4 bases at J, with 13 bases in the middle. CDR3 coding DNA: TGTGCCAGCACCCTCCACAGAGGCACTGAAGCTTTCTTT. This translates into CASTLHRGTEAFF.

Ten or more counts support this clonotype. The genes are TRBV10-3 and TRBJ2-5; 8 nucleotides line up with TRBD1. The CDR3 covers 11 residues. Germline V gene lookup returns CDR1 ENHRY and CDR2 SYGVKD. The junction had 0 bases not matched to a gene; V was cut back by 8 bases and J by 4 bases. The CDR3 nucleotides read TGTGCCATCGGACAGGGAGAGACCCAGTACTTC. Protein sequence: CAIGQGETQYF.

This clonotype has a handful of counts. The rearrangement links TRBV7-2 to TRBJ2-7; 8 nucleotides agree with TRBD1. The CDR3 has 19 residues. Per the germline V gene, CDR1 is SGHTA and CDR2 is FQGNSA. Germline trimming cut 1 base from V and 2 bases from J; bases unmatched to any gene: 16. In DNA, the CDR3 is TGTGCCAGCAGCTTAGACCCGGACAGGGCCTCTTTTAAGGCCTACGAGCAGTACTTC. Its protein is CASSLDPDRASFKAYEQYF.

This clonotype showed up many times. The chain combines TRBV3-1 with TRBJ1-4; D possibly corresponds to TRBD1 (5 bases). Trimming took 3 bases from V and 8 from J, leaving 19 bases between them. CDR1 and CDR2 from the germline V gene are LGHDT and YNNKEL (reference sequence). This CDR3 spans 16 amino acids. The CDR3 here is CASSHQHRQGGEKLFF. CDR3 DNA: TGTGCCAGCAGCCACCAACACCGTCAGGGAGGGGAAAAACTGTTTTTT.